This T cell receptor beta chain was captured in a study of T cell changes during pregnancy in multiple sclerosis. This table comes from immunoSEQ multiplex PCR, and its TCRdb copy is limited to in-frame clones, with some not included. The sample records tens of thousands of clones, 90% to 95% being singletons. Germline CDR1 is SEHNR and CDR2 is FQNEAQ (reference sequence). The CDR3 runs to 19 residues. Trimming at V came to 1 base and at J to 0 bases, leaving 11 bases not matched to a gene. This specimen consisted of CD4+ T cells from peripheral blood mononuclear cells, obtained in the first trimester of pregnancy. This TCR derives from a female donor with multiple sclerosis, enrolled in a pregnancy study. The rearrangement joins TRBV7-9 to TRBJ1-4; 7 bases align to TRBD1. The CDR3 coding sequence is TGTGCCAGCAGCTTAGGCGGTACAGGGGATCCCACAACTAATGAAAAACTGTTTTTT. Translated: CASSLGGTGDPTTNEKLFF.